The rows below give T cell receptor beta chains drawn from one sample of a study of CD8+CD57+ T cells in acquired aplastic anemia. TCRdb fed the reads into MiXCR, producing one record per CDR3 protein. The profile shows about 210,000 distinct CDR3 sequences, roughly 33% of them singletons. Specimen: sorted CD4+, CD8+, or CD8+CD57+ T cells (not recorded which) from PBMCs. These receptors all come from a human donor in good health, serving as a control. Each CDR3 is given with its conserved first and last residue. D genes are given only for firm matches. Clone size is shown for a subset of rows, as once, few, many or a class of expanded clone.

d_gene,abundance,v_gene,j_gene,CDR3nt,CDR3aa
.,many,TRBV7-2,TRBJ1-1,TGTGCCAGCAGCTTAGCGCGCACAGCTAGGGCGAACACTGAAGCTTTCTTT,CASSLARTARANTEAFF
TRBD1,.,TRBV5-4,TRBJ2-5,TGTGCCAGCAGCATGGCGGTAGGGGGCGAGACCCAGTACTTC,CASSMAVGGETQYF
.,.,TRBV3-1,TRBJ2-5,TGTGCCAGCAGCCAACATAGTGAGACCCAGTACTTC,CASSQHSETQYF
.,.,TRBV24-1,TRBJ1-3,TGTGCCACCAGATCGATGAGCTCCGGAAACAGCATATATTTT,CATRSMSSGNSIYF
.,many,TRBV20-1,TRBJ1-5,TGCAGTGCTAGCCAAGGGGCAGAGAAGAATCAGCCCCAGCATTTT,CSASQGAEKNQPQHF
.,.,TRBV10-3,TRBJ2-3,TGTGCCGTCAAACCGGGACAATTAGAGACAGATACGCAGTATTTT,CAVKPGQLETDTQYF
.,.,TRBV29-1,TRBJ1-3,TGCAGCGCACTACAGGGTTCTGGAAACACCATATATTTT,CSALQGSGNTIYF
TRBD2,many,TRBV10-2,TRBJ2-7,TGCGCCAGCAGTGATGGGAGGGTATCCCCCAAGGACTACGAGCAGTACTTC,CASSDGRVSPKDYEQYF
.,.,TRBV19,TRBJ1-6,TGTGCCAGTAGTATGGGTCTCCAGGGGAATTCACCCCTCCACTTT,CASSMGLQGNSPLHF
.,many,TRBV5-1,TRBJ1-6,TGCGCCAGCAGCTTGGCCGGGGTGGGAAGGAATTCACCCCTCCACTTT,CASSLAGVGRNSPLHF
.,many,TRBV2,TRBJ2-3,TGTGCCAGCAGTGAACAGGGGCGGGCAGATACGCAGTATTTT,CASSEQGRADTQYF
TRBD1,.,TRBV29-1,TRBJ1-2,TGCAGCGTCGACAGGGGCGCCGATGGCTACACCTTC,CSVDRGADGYTF
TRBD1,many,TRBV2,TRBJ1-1,TGTGCCAGCAAAATGGGGGACAGGGACGCGGCGGCTTTCTTT,CASKMGDRDAAAFF
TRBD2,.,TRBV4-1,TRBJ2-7,TGCGCCAGCAGCCAAGGGGCGGCTAGCGGTCACTCTAGGAATGAGCAGTACTTC,CASSQGAASGHSRNEQYF
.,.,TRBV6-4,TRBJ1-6,TGTGCCAGCAGTAACACCTACTGGGGGGTATTAGATTCACCCCTCCACTTT,CASSNTYWGVLDSPLHF
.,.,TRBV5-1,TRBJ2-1,TGCGCCAGCAGCTTGGAGTCCGCTTACAATGAGCAGTTCTTC,CASSLESAYNEQFF
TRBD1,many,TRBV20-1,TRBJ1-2,TGCAGTGCTACGGGACAGGGGCTTTCTTTTAGCTATGGCTACACCTTC,CSATGQGLSFSYGYTF
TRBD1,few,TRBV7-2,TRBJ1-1,TGTGCCAGCAGCTCTGGGACAGGGGGGTTCACTGAAGCTTTCTTT,CASSSGTGGFTEAFF
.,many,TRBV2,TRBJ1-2,TGTGCCAGCAGTTACTCGGGCCGAGCGGATGGCTACACCTTC,CASSYSGRADGYTF
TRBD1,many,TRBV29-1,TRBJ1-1,TGCAGCGTTGGTTTGGACAGGGCCTTCTTT,CSVGLDRAFF
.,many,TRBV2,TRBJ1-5,TGTGCCAGCAGTGAATCCGGGTTTATAGTAGGGCAGCCCCAGCATTTT,CASSESGFIVGQPQHF
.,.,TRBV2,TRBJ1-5,TGTGCCAGCTCACGTCGGGGATTCGACAATCAGCCCCAGCATTTT,CASSRRGFDNQPQHF
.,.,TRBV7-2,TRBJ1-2,TGTGCCAGCAGCTCGGGACATTCCGGCTACACCTTC,CASSSGHSGYTF
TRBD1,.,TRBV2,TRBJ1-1,TGTGCCAGCAGCGACAGGGGGGTCACTGAAGCTTTCTTT,CASSDRGVTEAFF
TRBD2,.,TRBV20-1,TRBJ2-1,TGCAGTGCTAGAGACGCGGGACTAGCAAGAGAGCAGTTCTTC,CSARDAGLAREQFF
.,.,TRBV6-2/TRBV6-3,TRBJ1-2,TGTGCCAGCAGGCCGGGACCAAACTATGGCTACACCTTC,CASRPGPNYGYTF
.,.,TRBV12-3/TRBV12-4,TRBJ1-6,TGTGCCAGCGGTTCCGCTAGTAGGCCCCTCCACTTT,CASGSASRPLHF
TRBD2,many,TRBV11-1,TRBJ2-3,TGTGCCAGCAGCTTACTAGCGGGAGTGATCACAGATACGCAGTATTTT,CASSLLAGVITDTQYF
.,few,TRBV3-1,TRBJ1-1,TGTGCCAGCAGCGGGGGCCCCGTGGGGGGAGCTTTCTTT,CASSGGPVGGAFF
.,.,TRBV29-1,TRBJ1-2,TGCAGCGTGCCGGGGGCGGACTATGGCTACACCTTC,CSVPGADYGYTF
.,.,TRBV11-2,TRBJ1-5,TGTGCCAGCAGCTTAGGGGGCGACAGTTCACATCAGCCCCAGCATTTT,CASSLGGDSSHQPQHF
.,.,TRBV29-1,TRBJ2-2,TGCAGCGTGGTGGGGGCAAACGGGGAGCTGTTTTTT,CSVVGANGELFF
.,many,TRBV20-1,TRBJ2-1,TGCAGTGCTAGGCACGGGACCTCACGGGACAATGAGCAGTTCTTC,CSARHGTSRDNEQFF
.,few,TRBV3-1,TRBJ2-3,TGTGCCAGCAGCCAGAGGCCAGCCACAGATACGCAGTATTTT,CASSQRPATDTQYF
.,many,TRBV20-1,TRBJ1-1,TGCAGTGCCAATGCCAGGACTACACTGAACACTGAAGCTTTCTTT,CSANARTTLNTEAFF
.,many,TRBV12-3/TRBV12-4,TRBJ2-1,TGTGCCAGCATGCGGGTTTATGAGCAGTTCTTC,CASMRVYEQFF
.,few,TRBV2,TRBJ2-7,TGTACCAGCAGGCTCAAGGGCAATGAGCAGTACTTC,CTSRLKGNEQYF
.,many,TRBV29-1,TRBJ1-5,TGCAGCGCTCAAGGGGGAGGGGGGAATCAGCCCCAGCATTTT,CSAQGGGGNQPQHF
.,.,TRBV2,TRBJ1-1,TGTGCCAGCGGGGGATGGAACACTGAAGCTTTCTTT,CASGGWNTEAFF
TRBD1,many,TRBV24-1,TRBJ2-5,TGTGCCACCAGTGATTTGACAGGGGTCGTAGAGACCCAGTACTTC,CATSDLTGVVETQYF
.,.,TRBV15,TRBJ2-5,TGTGCCACCATGGGGGGACAAGAGACCCAGTACTTC,CATMGGQETQYF
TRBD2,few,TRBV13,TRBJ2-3,TGTGCCAGCAGCCGGGGACTAGCGGCAGATACGCAGTATTTT,CASSRGLAADTQYF
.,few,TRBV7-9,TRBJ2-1,TGTGCCAGCAGCTTGTACCGGGACTCAAAAAATGAGCAGTTCTTC,CASSLYRDSKNEQFF
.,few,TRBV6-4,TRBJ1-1,TGTGCCAGGTATAGCAGGGGAAGGAACACTGAAGCTTTCTTT,CARYSRGRNTEAFF
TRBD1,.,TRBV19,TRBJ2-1,TGTGCCAGTAGCTCCGGGACAGTTACCTACAATGAGCAGTTCTTC,CASSSGTVTYNEQFF
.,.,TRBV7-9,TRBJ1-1,TGTGCCAGCAGCTTAGAGGACAGTATGAACACTGAAGCTTTCTTT,CASSLEDSMNTEAFF
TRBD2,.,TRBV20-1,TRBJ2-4,TGCAGTGCTAGAGAGCGTTGGGGGGGTGCCAAAAACGTTCAGTACTTC,CSARERWGGAKNVQYF
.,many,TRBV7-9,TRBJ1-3,TGTGCCAGCAGCTTGCAGGACCTCGAAGGCACCATATATTTT,CASSLQDLEGTIYF
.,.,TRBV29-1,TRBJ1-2,TGCAGCGTTGACCCAATAGCGGGAGGAGGCTACACCTTC,CSVDPIAGGGYTF
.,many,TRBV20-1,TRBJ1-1,TGCAGTGCTAGTCGTGGGTGGGGGGGCACTGAAGCTTTCTTT,CSASRGWGGTEAFF
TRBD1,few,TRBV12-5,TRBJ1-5,TGTGCTAGTGGTTTGGTAGATGACGGGACAGTTGGCAATCAGCCCCAGCATTTT,CASGLVDDGTVGNQPQHF
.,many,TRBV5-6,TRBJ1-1,TGTGCCAGCAGCTTGGGAGGGAATGAAGCTTTCTTT,CASSLGGNEAFF
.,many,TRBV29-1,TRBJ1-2,TGCAGCGTTTATAACACCGCTAACTATGGCTACACCTTC,CSVYNTANYGYTF